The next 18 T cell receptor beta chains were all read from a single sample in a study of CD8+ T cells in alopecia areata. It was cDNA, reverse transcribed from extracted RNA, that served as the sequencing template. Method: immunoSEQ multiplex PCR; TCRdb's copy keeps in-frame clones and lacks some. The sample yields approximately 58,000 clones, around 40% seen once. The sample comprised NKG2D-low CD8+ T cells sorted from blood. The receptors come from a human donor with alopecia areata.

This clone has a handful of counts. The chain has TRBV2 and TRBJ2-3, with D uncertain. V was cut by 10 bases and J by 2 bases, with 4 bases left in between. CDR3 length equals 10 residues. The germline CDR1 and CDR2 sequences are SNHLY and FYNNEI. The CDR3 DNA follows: TGTGCCACCCTCACAGATACGCAGTATTTT. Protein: CATLTDTQYF.

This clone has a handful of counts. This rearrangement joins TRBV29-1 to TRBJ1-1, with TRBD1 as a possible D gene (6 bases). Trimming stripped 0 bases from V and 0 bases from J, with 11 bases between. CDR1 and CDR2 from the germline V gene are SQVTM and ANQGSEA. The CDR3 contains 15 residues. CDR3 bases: TGCAGCGTTGAAGAAGGGGACACCTTGAACACTGAAGCTTTCTTT. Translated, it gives CSVEEGDTLNTEAFF.

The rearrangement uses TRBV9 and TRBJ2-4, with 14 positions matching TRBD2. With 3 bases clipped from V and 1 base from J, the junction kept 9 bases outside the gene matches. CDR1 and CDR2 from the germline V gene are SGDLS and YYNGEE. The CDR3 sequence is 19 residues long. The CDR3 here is CASSGSGTSGSYAKNIQYF. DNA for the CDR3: TGTGCCAGCAGCGGATCCGGGACTAGCGGGAGCTATGCCAAAAACATTCAGTACTTC.

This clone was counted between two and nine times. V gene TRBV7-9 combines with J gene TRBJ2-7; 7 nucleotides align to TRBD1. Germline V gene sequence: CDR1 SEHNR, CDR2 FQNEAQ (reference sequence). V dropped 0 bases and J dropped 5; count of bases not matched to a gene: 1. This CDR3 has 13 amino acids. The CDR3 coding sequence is TGTGCCAGCAGCTTAGCTGGACAGGACGAGCAGTACTTC. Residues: CASSLAGQDEQYF.

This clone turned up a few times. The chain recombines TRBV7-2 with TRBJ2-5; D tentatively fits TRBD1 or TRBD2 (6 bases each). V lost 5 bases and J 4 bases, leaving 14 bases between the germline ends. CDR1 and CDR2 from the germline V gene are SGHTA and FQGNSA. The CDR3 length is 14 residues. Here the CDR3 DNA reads TGTGCCAGCAGCCTGGGTGGGGGGCCAGAGACCCAGTACTTC. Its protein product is CASSLGGGPETQYF.

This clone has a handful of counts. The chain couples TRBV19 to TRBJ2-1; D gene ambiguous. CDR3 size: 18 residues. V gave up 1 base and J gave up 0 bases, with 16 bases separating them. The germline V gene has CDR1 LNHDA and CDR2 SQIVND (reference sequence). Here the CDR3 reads CASSIGYGARSSYNEQFF. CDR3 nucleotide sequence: TGTGCCAGTAGTATAGGATACGGCGCCAGGAGCTCCTACAATGAGCAGTTCTTC.

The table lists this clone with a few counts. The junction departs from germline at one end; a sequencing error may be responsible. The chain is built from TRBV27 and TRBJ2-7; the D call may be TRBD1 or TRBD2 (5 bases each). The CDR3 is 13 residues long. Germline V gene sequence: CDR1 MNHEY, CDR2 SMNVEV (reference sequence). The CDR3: CASSVGVGPEQYF. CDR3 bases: TGTGCGAGCAGTGTGGGAGTGGGGCCCGAGCAGTACTTC.

This chain's CDR3 is CASSEGGTEAFF. CDR3 bases: TGTGCCAGCAGCGAAGGGGGCACTGAAGCTTTCTTT. The rearrangement links TRBV28 to TRBJ1-1; D might be TRBD1 (6 bases). The CDR3 extends over 12 amino acids. The V and J ends lost 6 bases and 4 bases respectively, with 9 bases between them. The germline V gene encodes CDR1 MDHEN and CDR2 SYDVKM.

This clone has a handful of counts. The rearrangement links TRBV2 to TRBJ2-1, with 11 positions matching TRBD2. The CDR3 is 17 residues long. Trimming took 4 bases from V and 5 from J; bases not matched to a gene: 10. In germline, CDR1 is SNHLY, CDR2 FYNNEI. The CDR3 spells CASSVPSGGHIDNEQFF. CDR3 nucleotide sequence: TGTGCCAGCAGTGTCCCTAGCGGGGGGCACATAGACAATGAGCAGTTCTTC.

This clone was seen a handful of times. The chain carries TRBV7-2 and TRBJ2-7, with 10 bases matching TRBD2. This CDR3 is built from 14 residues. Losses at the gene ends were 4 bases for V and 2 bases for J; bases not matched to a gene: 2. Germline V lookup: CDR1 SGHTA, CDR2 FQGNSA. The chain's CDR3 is CASSWGLAPYEQYF. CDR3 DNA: TGTGCCAGCAGCTGGGGACTAGCGCCCTACGAGCAGTACTTC.

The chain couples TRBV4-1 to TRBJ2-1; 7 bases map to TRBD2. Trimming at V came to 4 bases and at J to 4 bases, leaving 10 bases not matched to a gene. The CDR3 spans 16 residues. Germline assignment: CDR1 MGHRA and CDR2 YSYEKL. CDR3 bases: TGCGCCAGCAGCCTCCACGGGGGGATCCCTTACAATGAGCAGTTCTTC. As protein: CASSLHGGIPYNEQFF.

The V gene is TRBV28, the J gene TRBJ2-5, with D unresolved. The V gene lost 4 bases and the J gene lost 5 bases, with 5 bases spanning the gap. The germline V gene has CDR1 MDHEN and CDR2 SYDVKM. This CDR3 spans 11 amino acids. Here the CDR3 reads CASSSVETQYF. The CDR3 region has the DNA TGTGCCAGCAGTTCCGTGGAGACCCAGTACTTC.

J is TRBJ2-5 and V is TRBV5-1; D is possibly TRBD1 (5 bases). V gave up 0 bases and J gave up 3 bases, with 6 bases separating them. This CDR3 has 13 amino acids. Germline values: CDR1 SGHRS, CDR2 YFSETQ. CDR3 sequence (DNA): TGCGCCAGCAGCTTGGAAGGGGAAGAGACCCAGTACTTC. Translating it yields CASSLEGEETQYF. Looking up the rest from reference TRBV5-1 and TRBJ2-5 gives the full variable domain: KAGVTQTPRYLIKTRGQQVTLSCSPISGHRSVSWYQQTPGQGLQFLFEYFSETQRNKGNFPGRFSGRQFSNSRSEMNVSTLELGDSALYLCASSLEGEETQYFGPGTRLLVL.

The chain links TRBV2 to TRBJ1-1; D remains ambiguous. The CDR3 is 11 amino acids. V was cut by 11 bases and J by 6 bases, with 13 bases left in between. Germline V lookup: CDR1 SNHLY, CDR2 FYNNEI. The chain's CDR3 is CARLGNPEAFF. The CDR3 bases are TGTGCCCGTTTGGGGAATCCTGAAGCTTTCTTT.

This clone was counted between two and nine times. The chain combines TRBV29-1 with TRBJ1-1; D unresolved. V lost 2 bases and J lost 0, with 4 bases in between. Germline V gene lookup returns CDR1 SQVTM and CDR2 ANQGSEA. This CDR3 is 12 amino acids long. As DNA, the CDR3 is TGCAGCGTTGAACAGTTGAACACTGAAGCTTTCTTT. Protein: CSVEQLNTEAFF.

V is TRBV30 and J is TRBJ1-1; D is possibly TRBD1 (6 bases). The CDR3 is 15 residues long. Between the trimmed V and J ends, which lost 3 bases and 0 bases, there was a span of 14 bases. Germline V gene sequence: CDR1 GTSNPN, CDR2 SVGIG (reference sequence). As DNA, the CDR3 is TGTGCCTGGAGCGCACCTAGGGGGATGAACACTGAAGCTTTCTTT. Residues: CAWSAPRGMNTEAFF.

The CDR3 reads CASSPPGTEYEQYF. The CDR3 nucleotides are TGCGCCAGCAGCCCTCCCGGGACAGAATACGAGCAGTACTTC. The J gene is TRBJ2-7, the V gene TRBV4-3, with 7 bases matching TRBD1. CDR3 length equals 14 residues. Trimming removed 4 bases from V and 4 bases from J; junction bases left unmatched: 7. Per the germline V gene, CDR1 is LGHNA and CDR2 is YSLEER.

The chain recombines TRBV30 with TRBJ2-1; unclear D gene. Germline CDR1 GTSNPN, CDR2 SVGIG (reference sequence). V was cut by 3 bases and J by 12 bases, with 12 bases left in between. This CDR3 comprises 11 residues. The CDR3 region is CAWSPSQAQFF. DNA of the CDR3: TGTGCCTGGAGCCCAAGTCAGGCGCAGTTCTTC.